One sample yielded the 29 T cell receptor beta chains listed below, sequenced in a study of cytomegalovirus exposure and HLA in healthy donors. PCR used 60 Vbeta primers and 13 Jbeta primers. Repertoires were generated with immunoSEQ multiplex PCR, while TCRdb's copy carries only in-frame clones and drops some. Of 120,000 or so clones listed, 80% are singletons. The sequencing sample was made of PBMCs. The origin of the receptors is a female donor in good health and CMV-seronegative.

J is TRBJ2-2 and V is TRBV2, with D tentatively TRBD2 (5 bases). The germline V gene encodes CDR1 SNHLY and CDR2 FYNNEI. The CDR3 extends over 15 amino acids. Trimming removed 3 bases at V and 4 bases at J, with 12 bases between. DNA for the CDR3: TGTGCCAGCAGTGACCTGAGGGCCTCCACCGGGGAGCTGTTTTTT. Residues: CASSDLRASTGELFF.

With respect to this clone: One junction end disagrees with the germline gene, perhaps due to a read error. The rearrangement joins TRBV7-9 to TRBJ2-1, with D unresolved. CDR1 and CDR2 (germline): SEHNR, FQNEAQ (reference sequence). The CDR3 consists of 12 residues. CDR3 in amino acids: CSSSLDQAEQFF. Here the CDR3 DNA reads TGTTCCAGCAGCTTAGATCAGGCCGAGCAGTTCTTC.

This clone is a singleton in its sample. V is TRBV7-9 and J is TRBJ2-2; 9 nucleotides align to TRBD1. Trimming took 1 base from V and 3 from J; bases not matched to a gene: 3. This CDR3 contains 16 residues. The germline V gene has CDR1 SEHNR and CDR2 FQNEAQ (reference sequence). CDR3 region: CASSLGGQGDTGELFF. The CDR3 nucleotides read TGTGCCAGCAGCTTAGGGGGACAGGGCGACACCGGGGAGCTGTTTTTT.

CDR3 DNA: TGTGCCAGCAGTTTGTGGACAGGCGGCACAGATACGCAGTATTTT. Protein sequence: CASSLWTGGTDTQYF. This rearrangement joins TRBV28 to TRBJ2-3, with 7 nucleotides matching TRBD1. The ends lost 3 bases at V and 1 base at J; junction bases unmatched: 4. Looked up from germline, CDR1 is MDHEN and CDR2 is SYDVKM. The CDR3 is made up of 15 amino acids.

The chain recombines TRBV28 with TRBJ2-1; D call uncertain. CDR1 is MDHEN and CDR2 is SYDVKM in the germline V gene. The CDR3 is 12 amino acids. Trimming shortened V by 2 bases and J by 7 bases, and 6 bases separated the two germline ends. The chain's CDR3 is CASSLNRNEQFF. In DNA form, the CDR3 reads TGTGCCAGCAGTTTAAACCGGAATGAGCAGTTCTTC.

The rearrangement joins TRBV5-1 to TRBJ2-3; 9 bases agree with TRBD1. J was trimmed by 4 bases and V by 5 bases; bases with no gene match: 5. Germline loops: CDR1 SGHRS, CDR2 YFSETQ. The CDR3 is made up of 14 amino acids. CDR3 sequence reads: CASRPDRGADTQYF. The CDR3 bases are TGCGCCAGCAGGCCAGACAGGGGGGCAGATACGCAGTATTTT.

This clone was found a few times. The CDR3 is CAISPGDRGDGYTF. The DNA for the CDR3 is TGTGCCATCAGTCCCGGGGACAGGGGGGACGGCTACACCTTC. The chain has TRBV10-3 and TRBJ1-2, with 11 bases identical to TRBD1. From germline, CDR1 is ENHRY and CDR2 SYGVKD. J gave up 8 bases and V 5 bases, and 7 bases lay outside the gene matches. This CDR3 region has 14 residues.

The CDR3 sequence: CASSQRQGPYEQYF. The CDR3 DNA sequence: TGCGCCAGCAGCCAGAGACAGGGGCCCTACGAGCAGTACTTC. This chain links TRBV4-1 with TRBJ2-7; 8 bases map to TRBD1. Germline V lookup: CDR1 MGHRA, CDR2 YSYEKL. The CDR3 is 14 residues long. Trimming took 3 bases from V and 2 from J; bases not matched to a gene: 3.

This clone was seen a single time. J is TRBJ2-3 and V is TRBV4-1; TRBD2 matches at 9 bases. The CDR3 runs 17 residues. The J segment lost 3 bases and the V segment lost 3 bases, leaving 10 bases of the junction unmatched. Per germline, CDR1 MGHRA and CDR2 YSYEKL. The CDR3 spells CASSHASSGGRTDTQYF. CDR3 DNA sequence: TGCGCCAGCAGCCATGCATCCAGCGGGGGGAGGACAGATACGCAGTATTTT.

The rearrangement joins TRBV6-1 to TRBJ1-6; TRBD1 might be the D (5 bases). In germline, CDR1 is MNHNS, CDR2 SASEGT. This CDR3 is built from 15 residues. V was pared by 2 bases and J by 4 bases, with 9 bases between. The CDR3: CASSEPTAYNSPLHF. The CDR3 DNA reads TGTGCCAGCAGTGAACCGACAGCTTATAATTCACCCCTCCACTTT.

The chain combines TRBV7-3 with TRBJ2-2; 7 nucleotides align to TRBD1. CDR3 length: 14 residues. Germline-derived CDR1 and CDR2 are SGHTA and FQGTGA. V dropped 4 bases and J dropped 4; count of bases not matched to a gene: 3. The CDR3 nucleotides read TGTGCCAGCAGCTCCTCAGGGGGCACCGGGGAGCTGTTTTTT. This gives the protein CASSSSGGTGELFF.

This chain links TRBV5-1 with TRBJ2-7; D unclear. Germline V gene sequence: CDR1 SGHRS, CDR2 YFSETQ. Trimming shortened V by 1 base and J by 6 bases, and 11 bases separated the two germline ends. This CDR3 contains 13 residues. The DNA for the CDR3 is TGCGCCAGCAGCTTGTCACCGAACTCCGAGCAGTACTTC. It yields the protein CASSLSPNSEQYF.

This clone appeared once. The chain links TRBV5-6 to TRBJ2-4, with TRBD2 matching 10 bases. CDR1 is SGHDT and CDR2 is YYEEEE in the germline V gene. Trimming took 3 bases from V and 3 from J; bases not matched to a gene: 9. The CDR3 is 17 amino acids. For the CDR3, the DNA is TGTGCCAGCAGCTCTAGCGGGAGAGCGTGGGTCAAAAACATTCAGTACTTC. It specifies CASSSSGRAWVKNIQYF.

V is TRBV9 and J is TRBJ1-4; TRBD1 is a possible D gene (5 bases). In germline, CDR1 is SGDLS, CDR2 YYNGEE. The CDR3 contains 16 residues. V shed 0 bases and J shed 7 bases, with 16 bases lying between them. CDR3 in amino acids: CASSVGNEGRGEKLFF. CDR3 DNA sequence: TGTGCCAGCAGCGTAGGGAACGAAGGGAGGGGTGAAAAACTGTTTTTT.

This clone has just a few counts. The chain is built from TRBV6-4 and TRBJ2-3; D possibly corresponds to TRBD2 (5 bases). The V gene's germline CDR1 is MRHNA and CDR2 SNTAGT. CDR3 length: 15 amino acids. Trimming removed 8 bases at V and 0 bases at J, with 15 bases between. As DNA, the CDR3 is TGTGCCAGCCGCCTTACAGCGGCAAGCACAGATACGCAGTATTTT. Translation: CASRLTAASTDTQYF.

The V call is TRBV29-1, the J call TRBJ2-7, with D possibly matching TRBD2 (6 bases). The length of the CDR3 is 16 residues. Per the germline V gene, CDR1 is SQVTM and CDR2 is ANQGSEA. V shed 3 bases and J shed 2 bases, with 20 bases lying between them. CDR3 protein: CSVEEGKGPTTYEQYF. The CDR3 DNA reads as TGCAGCGTTGAGGAGGGGAAGGGCCCTACCACCTACGAGCAGTACTTC.

The chain carries TRBV19 and TRBJ2-1, with 13 bases that match TRBD2. CDR1 and CDR2 from the germline V gene are LNHDA and SQIVND (reference sequence). The length of the CDR3 is 18 residues. The ends lost 1 base at V and 4 bases at J; junction bases unmatched: 7. The CDR3: CASSIGPGTSGKYNEQFF. In DNA, the CDR3 is TGTGCCAGTAGTATAGGTCCGGGGACTAGCGGGAAGTACAATGAGCAGTTCTTC.

This sequence joins TRBV15 and TRBJ2-1; TRBD2 matches at 8 bases. V shed 7 bases and J 3 bases; nucleotides not matched to a gene: 5. This CDR3 has 14 amino acids. Germline V gene sequence: CDR1 LNHNV, CDR2 YYDKDF (reference sequence). The CDR3 coding sequence is TGTGCCACCAAGGCGGGAGGTGGCTACAATGAGCAGTTCTTC. This encodes CATKAGGGYNEQFF.

The genes are TRBV19 and TRBJ1-2, with 11 bases identical to TRBD1. CDR3 length: 14 residues. The germline gives CDR1 LNHDA, CDR2 SQIVND (reference sequence). Trimming at V came to 6 bases and at J to 4 bases, leaving 4 bases not matched to a gene. CDR3 region: CASRWTGGSYGYTF. The CDR3 DNA sequence: TGTGCCAGTAGGTGGACAGGGGGCAGCTATGGCTACACCTTC. Filled out from reference TRBV19 and TRBJ1-2, the complete variable domain reads DGGITQSPKYLFRKEGQNVTLSCEQNLNHDAMYWYRQDPGQGLRLIYYSQIVNDFQKGDIAEGYSVSREKKESFPLTVTSAQKNPTAFYLCASRWTGGSYGYTFGSGTRLTVV.

The chain recombines TRBV11-1 with TRBJ2-7, with D possibly matching TRBD1 (6 bases). V was clipped by 0 bases and J by 2 bases, with 8 bases between them. The CDR3 runs to 14 residues. The germline V gene has CDR1 SGHAT and CDR2 FQDESV (reference sequence). The CDR3 here is CASSLAGQTYEQYF. The DNA of the CDR3 is TGTGCCAGCAGCTTAGCCGGACAGACCTACGAGCAGTACTTC.

This clone is a singleton in its sample. The V gene is TRBV10-2, the J gene TRBJ1-5; 7 nucleotides agree with TRBD1. V was pared by 0 bases and J by 5 bases, with 10 bases of the junction left unmatched. This CDR3 contains 17 residues. Per germline, CDR1 WSHSY and CDR2 SAAADI. This chain's CDR3 is CASSESRQGVRYQPQHF. The CDR3 coding sequence is TGCGCCAGCAGTGAGTCGCGACAGGGTGTACGATATCAGCCCCAGCATTTT.

The chain recombines TRBV5-5 with TRBJ2-2; 8 nucleotides match TRBD1. V shed 4 bases, J shed 5 bases, and the junction held 7 bases outside the gene matches. Germline loops: CDR1 SGHKS, CDR2 YYEKEE (reference sequence). This CDR3 contains 15 residues. CDR3 nucleotides: TGTGCCAGCAGCCCTGACAGGGGTGGGACCGGGGAGCTGTTTTTT. It is translated as CASSPDRGGTGELFF.

J is TRBJ1-1 and V is TRBV5-1; no definite D call. CDR1 SGHRS and CDR2 YFSETQ come from the germline V gene. V lost 0 bases and J 0 bases, leaving 9 bases between the germline ends. This CDR3 comprises 15 residues. CDR3: CASSLVAGMNTEAFF. The CDR3 nucleotides read TGCGCCAGCAGCTTGGTCGCAGGAATGAACACTGAAGCTTTCTTT.

This clone was seen a handful of times. The V gene is TRBV4-1, the J gene TRBJ1-5; D is unresolved. Germline-derived CDR1 and CDR2 are MGHRA and YSYEKL. Trimming took off 1 base at V and 2 bases at J, with 6 bases between the two ends. The CDR3 runs to 14 residues. This CDR3 reads CASSQVFGNQPQHF. In DNA form, the CDR3 reads TGCGCCAGCAGCCAAGTCTTCGGCAATCAGCCCCAGCATTTT.

The rearrangement links TRBV27 to TRBJ2-3; the D gene is possibly TRBD1 (5 bases). The CDR3 runs 15 residues. Between the trimmed V and J ends, which lost 6 bases and 2 bases, there was a span of 15 bases. Germline V gene data show CDR1 as MNHEY and CDR2 as SMNVEV (reference sequence). CDR3 nucleotides: TGTGCCAGCAGCCCTTTTCAGGGTACCACAGATACGCAGTATTTT. Amino acids: CASSPFQGTTDTQYF.

The chain carries TRBV2 and TRBJ1-6; TRBD1 aligns across 8 bases. V gave up 8 bases and J gave up 6 bases; unmatched junction bases: 9. The CDR3 consists of 15 residues. Germline V lookup: CDR1 SNHLY, CDR2 FYNNEI. The CDR3 is CASGRQGSGNSPLHF. CDR3 in DNA: TGTGCCAGCGGGAGACAGGGGTCGGGTAATTCACCCCTCCACTTT. The full variable domain, completed using reference TRBV2 and TRBJ1-6, is EPEVTQTPSHQVTQMGQEVILRCVPISNHLYFYWYRQILGQKVEFLVSFYNNEISEKSEIFDDQFSVERPDGSNFTLKIRSTKLEDSAMYFCASGRQGSGNSPLHFGNGTRLTVT.

V and J are TRBV6-4 and TRBJ2-7; 8 nucleotides align to TRBD1. J was trimmed by 4 bases and V by 5 bases; bases with no gene match: 10. The CDR3 length is 15 residues. CDR1 and CDR2 (germline): MRHNA, SNTAGT. CDR3 DNA: TGTGCCAGCAGTCTTCCGGGACAGGCGATTTACGAGCAGTACTTC. Amino acids: CASSLPGQAIYEQYF.

The chain recombines TRBV15 with TRBJ2-7; TRBD1 matches at 8 bases. V gave up 3 bases and J gave up 7 bases; unmatched junction bases: 8. This CDR3 is 14 amino acids long. Per the germline V gene, CDR1 is LNHNV and CDR2 is YYDKDF (reference sequence). The CDR3 nucleotides are TGTGCCACCAGCAGGCGGGACAGGTTGGGAGAGCAGTACTTC. Residues: CATSRRDRLGEQYF. Full variable domain (missing parts from reference TRBV15 and TRBJ2-7): DAMVIQNPRYQVTQFGKPVTLSCSQTLNHNVMYWYQQKSSQAPKLLFHYYDKDFNNEADTPDNFQSRRPNTSFCFLDIRSPGLGDTAMYLCATSRRDRLGEQYFGPGTRLTVT.

The chain carries TRBV5-1 and TRBJ2-1; 9 bases are a match to TRBD2. This CDR3 is built from 16 residues. Trimming removed 1 base from V and 6 bases from J; junction bases left unmatched: 8. CDR1 is SGHRS and CDR2 is YFSETQ in the germline V gene. The CDR3 reads CASSLRGGGAGNEQFF. The DNA for the CDR3 is TGCGCCAGCAGCTTGAGGGGCGGGGGGGCAGGCAATGAGCAGTTCTTC. Supplemented by reference TRBV5-1 and TRBJ2-1, the full variable domain reads KAGVTQTPRYLIKTRGQQVTLSCSPISGHRSVSWYQQTPGQGLQFLFEYFSETQRNKGNFPGRFSGRQFSNSRSEMNVSTLELGDSALYLCASSLRGGGAGNEQFFGPGTRLTVL.